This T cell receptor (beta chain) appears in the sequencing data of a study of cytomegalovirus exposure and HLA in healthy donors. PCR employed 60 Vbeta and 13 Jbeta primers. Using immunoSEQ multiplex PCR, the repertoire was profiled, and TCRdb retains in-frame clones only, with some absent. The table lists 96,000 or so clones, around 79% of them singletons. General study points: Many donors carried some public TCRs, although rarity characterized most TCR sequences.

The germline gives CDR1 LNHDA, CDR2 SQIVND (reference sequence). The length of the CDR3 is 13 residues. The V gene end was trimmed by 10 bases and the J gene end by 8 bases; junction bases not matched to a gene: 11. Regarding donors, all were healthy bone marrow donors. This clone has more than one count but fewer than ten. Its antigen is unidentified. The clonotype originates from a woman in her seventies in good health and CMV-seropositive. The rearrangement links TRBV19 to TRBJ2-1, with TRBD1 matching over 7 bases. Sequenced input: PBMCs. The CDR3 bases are TGTGCCATCCAACGACAGGGTGGGGATGAGCAGTTCTTC. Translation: CAIQRQGGDEQFF.